Each of the 28 T cell receptor beta chains below was sequenced from the same sample in a study of graft-versus-host responses after intestinal transplantation. Antigen specificity for these receptors is unknown. TCRdb keeps only in-frame clones here, not all; method: immunoSEQ multiplex PCR. This table has 35,000 to 45,000 clones, nearly 95% appearing once. The material was unstimulated CD8+ T cells sorted from spleen or lymph node cells, obtained before transplant. Every receptor here comes from a human donor who was the organ donor for an intestinal transplant.

The rearrangement links TRBV5-1 to TRBJ2-7; possibly TRBD2 for D (6 bases). The CDR3 runs 14 residues. The V and J ends lost 0 bases and 4 bases respectively, with 11 bases between them. Germline values: CDR1 SGHRS, CDR2 YFSETQ. In nucleotides, the CDR3 is TGCGCCAGCAGCTTGGTGAGTGGAGGGTACGAGCAGTACTTC. This gives the protein CASSLVSGGYEQYF.

CDR3 residues: CASSLYGGASSYEQYF. In DNA form, the CDR3 reads TGTGCCAGCAGCTTGTATGGGGGCGCTTCCTCCTACGAGCAGTACTTC. V gene TRBV5-6 combines with J gene TRBJ2-7; D possibly corresponds to TRBD1 (6 bases). There are 16 residues in the CDR3. Germline V gene data show CDR1 as SGHDT and CDR2 as YYEEEE. V dropped 1 base and J dropped 0 bases, with 14 bases sitting between them.

This chain joins TRBV5-6 and TRBJ1-2, with 12 bases aligning to TRBD1. This CDR3 region has 18 residues. Germline CDR1 and CDR2: SGHDT and YYEEEE. V lost 5 bases to trimming and J lost 3 bases; unmatched junction nucleotides: 14. The CDR3 loop is CASSFQGTGGHRDYGYTF. DNA of the CDR3: TGTGCCAGCAGTTTCCAAGGGACAGGGGGCCATCGGGACTATGGCTACACCTTC.

This clone came up once. This chain links TRBV5-8 with TRBJ1-1, with a weak D call TRBD1 (5 bases). The V and J ends lost 3 bases and 0 bases respectively, with 9 bases between them. The CDR3 loop spans 14 amino acids. Germline values: CDR1 SGHTS, CDR2 YDEGEE. CDR3 sequence: CASSWGPLNTEAFF. The CDR3 region has the DNA TGTGCCAGCAGCTGGGGACCGTTGAACACTGAAGCTTTCTTT. The full variable domain, in which reference TRBV5-8 and TRBJ1-1 provide the parts outside the CDR3, is EAGVTQSPTHLIKTRGQQATLRCSPISGHTSVYWYQQALGLGLQFLLWYDEGEERNRGNFPPRFSGRQFPNYSSELNVNALELEDSALYLCASSWGPLNTEAFFGQGTRLTVV.

This clone was detected once. The rearrangement joins TRBV2 to TRBJ2-5; 11 positions match TRBD2. Trimming cost V 6 bases and J 4 bases; bases outside gene matches: 7. The CDR3 runs 15 residues. Germline CDR1 SNHLY, CDR2 FYNNEI. The CDR3 coding sequence is TGTGCCAGCAGGAAGACTAGCGGGGTCTCAGAGACCCAGTACTTC. It is translated as CASRKTSGVSETQYF.

In its sample, this clone was seen a few times. V and J are TRBV4-3 and TRBJ1-3; 8 nucleotides align to TRBD1. The length of the CDR3 is 17 residues. V was pared by 1 base and J by 6 bases, with 11 bases of the junction left unmatched. Germline assignment: CDR1 LGHNA and CDR2 YSLEER. For the CDR3, the DNA is TGCGCCAGCAGCCAAGTTCAGGGGGCTGTAGGAGAAAACACCATATATTTT. Translation gives CASSQVQGAVGENTIYF.

The V call is TRBV5-6, the J call TRBJ2-7; D is uncertain. The germline V gene has CDR1 SGHDT and CDR2 YYEEEE. CDR3 length equals 14 residues. Trimming took 2 bases from V and 5 from J, leaving 14 bases between them. CDR3 loop: CASSLETPGHEQYF. As DNA, the CDR3 is TGTGCCAGCAGCTTAGAAACGCCGGGCCACGAGCAGTACTTC.

This chain uses TRBV30 with TRBJ2-2, with TRBD1 matching 9 bases. Germline V gene data show CDR1 as GTSNPN and CDR2 as SVGIG (reference sequence). The CDR3 is made up of 17 amino acids. J lost 7 bases, V lost 0 bases, and 12 bases had no gene match. CDR3 nucleotides: TGTGCCTGGAGTGTACCAAAAGGGACAGGGTACATCGGGGAGCTGTTTTTT. It is translated as CAWSVPKGTGYIGELFF. The variable domain in full, completed from reference TRBV30 and TRBJ2-2, reads SQTIHQWPATLVQPVGSPLSLECTVEGTSNPNLYWYRQAAGRGLQLLFYSVGIGQISSEVPQNLSASRPQDRQFILSSKKLLLSDSGFYLCAWSVPKGTGYIGELFFGEGSRLTVL.

This clone has a handful of counts. The V and J genes are TRBV7-8 and TRBJ2-1, with 10 nucleotides matching TRBD1. The germline V gene encodes CDR1 SGHVS and CDR2 FQNEAQ. This CDR3 has 15 amino acids. Trimming removed 3 bases from V and 7 bases from J; junction bases left unmatched: 6. CDR3 region: CASSLRQGAGNEQFF. The CDR3 DNA reads as TGTGCCAGCAGCTTGAGACAGGGGGCCGGGAATGAGCAGTTCTTC.

The chain carries TRBV27 and TRBJ1-5; 7 bases line up with TRBD1. Germline-derived CDR1 and CDR2 are MNHEY and SMNVEV (reference sequence). The CDR3 is 15 residues long. V was pared by 4 bases and J by 1 base, with 4 bases of the junction left unmatched. The CDR3 sequence: CASSWSQGSNQPQHF. The CDR3 coding sequence is TGTGCCAGCAGTTGGTCACAGGGGAGCAATCAGCCCCAGCATTTT.

This chain connects TRBV4-1 to TRBJ2-2; 10 bases map to TRBD2. V lost 0 bases and J lost 7; bases outside the gene matches: 8. The V gene's germline CDR1 is MGHRA and CDR2 YSYEKL. The CDR3 is made up of 17 amino acids. CDR3 nucleotides: TGCGCCAGCAGCCAAGATCAGCGGGGGGGCCCTTACGGGGAGCTGTTTTTT. Its translation: CASSQDQRGGPYGELFF.

The rearrangement joins TRBV28 to TRBJ1-1, with D hard to call. V was trimmed by 8 bases and J by 3 bases, leaving 10 bases between them. The CDR3 totals 12 residues. In germline, CDR1 is MDHEN, CDR2 SYDVKM. The CDR3 protein is CASYRGYTEAFF. The CDR3 coding sequence is TGTGCCAGCTACAGAGGCTACACTGAAGCTTTCTTT. The variable domain in full, completed from reference TRBV28 and TRBJ1-1, reads DVKVTQSSRYLVKRTGEKVFLECVQDMDHENMFWYRQDPGLGLRLIYFSYDVKMKEKGDIPEGYSVSREKKERFSLILESASTNQTSMYLCASYRGYTEAFFGQGTRLTVV.

This chain links TRBV28 with TRBJ1-2; D is ambiguous. The length of the CDR3 is 14 residues. Germline V gives CDR1 MDHEN, CDR2 SYDVKM. Trimming removed 2 bases from V and 4 bases from J, with 11 bases in between. The CDR3 DNA is TGTGCCAGCAGTTTAGGTCCTGGGGTCTATGGCTACACCTTC. This gives the protein CASSLGPGVYGYTF.

The chain recombines TRBV13 with TRBJ1-2; a possible D gene is TRBD1 (5 bases). Germline CDR1 is PRHDT and CDR2 is FYEKMQ (reference sequence). V lost 2 bases and J lost 7, with 8 bases in between. The CDR3 sequence is 12 residues long. CDR3 region: CASSLPGTGYTF. CDR3 nucleotides: TGTGCCAGCAGCTTACCCGGGACTGGCTACACCTTC.

The V and J genes are TRBV28 and TRBJ1-1; 8 bases fit TRBD1. J lost 0 bases, V lost 4 bases, and 4 bases had no gene match. The CDR3 is made up of 15 amino acids. The V gene's germline CDR1 is MDHEN and CDR2 SYDVKM. The CDR3 coding sequence is TGTGCCAGCAGTTCGGGACAGGAGATGAACACTGAAGCTTTCTTT. Residues: CASSSGQEMNTEAFF.

This clone was counted once. V is TRBV27 and J is TRBJ2-1; 8 bases agree with TRBD2. The V gene's germline CDR1 is MNHEY and CDR2 SMNVEV (reference sequence). J lost 8 bases, V lost 0 bases, and 9 bases had no gene match. This CDR3 is 16 amino acids long. The CDR3 loop reads CASSLSWLAGRDEQFF. CDR3 nucleotides: TGTGCCAGCAGTTTATCGTGGTTAGCGGGGAGGGATGAGCAGTTCTTC.

V and J are TRBV9 and TRBJ1-1; a weak D match, TRBD1 (6 bases). Trimming removed 0 bases from V and 3 bases from J, with 9 bases in between. Germline CDR1 SGDLS, CDR2 YYNGEE. The CDR3 runs 14 residues. Written as DNA, the CDR3 is TGTGCCAGCAGCGTAGTCCCAGGGGACACTGAAGCTTTCTTT. It encodes CASSVVPGDTEAFF. Full variable domain (rest looked up from reference TRBV9 and TRBJ1-1): DSGVTQTPKHLITATGQRVTLRCSPRSGDLSVYWYQQSLDQGLQFLIQYYNGEERAKGNILERFSAQQFPDLHSELNLSSLELGDSALYFCASSVVPGDTEAFFGQGTRLTVV.

This chain's CDR3 is CASSFDRGLGELFF. CDR3 DNA sequence: TGTGCCAGCAGCTTTGACAGGGGGCTTGGGGAGCTGTTTTTT. The chain joins TRBV7-8 to TRBJ2-2, with TRBD1 matching 10 bases. The germline V gene has CDR1 SGHVS and CDR2 FQNEAQ. The trim removed 3 bases at V and 8 bases at J, leaving 3 bases unmatched. The CDR3 contains 14 residues.

This chain joins TRBV14 and TRBJ2-2; no firm D call. CDR1 and CDR2 from the germline V gene are SGHDN and FVKESK. The CDR3 has 17 residues. V dropped 1 base and J dropped 8 bases, with 20 bases sitting between them. The CDR3 reads CASSQALTVDKTGELFF. CDR3 nucleotide sequence: TGTGCCAGCAGCCAAGCCTTAACGGTCGACAAAACAGGGGAGCTGTTTTTT.

The genes are TRBV10-3 and TRBJ2-5, with TRBD2 matching 8 bases. The CDR3 runs to 16 residues. CDR1 is ENHRY, CDR2 SYGVKD, per germline. V shed 0 bases, J shed 0 bases, and the junction held 3 bases outside the gene matches. The CDR3 coding sequence is TGTGCCATCAGTGAGTCCGGGCGGGGGGACCAAGAGACCCAGTACTTC. Its translation is CAISESGRGDQETQYF.

This chain links TRBV7-9 with TRBJ2-5; 8 bases fit TRBD1. From germline, CDR1 is SEHNR and CDR2 FQNEAQ (reference sequence). After removal of 5 bases from V and 3 bases from J, the junction contained 8 bases not matched to a gene. CDR3 length equals 15 residues. CDR3 protein: CASSRVGQEEETQYF. CDR3 coding DNA: TGTGCCAGCAGCCGCGTGGGACAGGAGGAAGAGACCCAGTACTTC.

CDR3 loop: CASSVGAGPSTDTQYF. The DNA of the CDR3 is TGTGCCAGCAGCGTAGGGGCGGGGCCTAGCACAGATACGCAGTATTTT. The rearrangement joins TRBV9 to TRBJ2-3, with D maybe TRBD2 (6 bases). The CDR3 sequence is 16 residues long. V was cut by 0 bases and J by 0 bases, with 11 bases left in between. Germline CDR1 reads SGDLS; CDR2 reads YYNGEE.

The chain employs TRBV7-8 and TRBJ2-7; 10 bases fit TRBD1. The CDR3 is made up of 15 amino acids. The germline V gene encodes CDR1 SGHVS and CDR2 FQNEAQ. Trimming at V came to 7 bases and at J to 3 bases, leaving 9 bases not matched to a gene. Written as DNA, the CDR3 is TGTGCCAGCATCGAATCGACAGGGGGCTTCTACGAGCAGTACTTC. As protein: CASIESTGGFYEQYF.

The chain couples TRBV6-5 to TRBJ1-1, with a weak D call TRBD1 (5 bases). Germline V gives CDR1 MNHEY, CDR2 SVGAGI. This CDR3 is 15 amino acids long. V was shortened by 7 bases and J by 1 base, with 16 bases between the two germline ends. The CDR3 DNA follows: TGTGCCAGCACCTTATCGGTAACAGGGAACACTGAAGCTTTCTTT. Its protein product is CASTLSVTGNTEAFF.

V gene TRBV28 combines with J gene TRBJ2-7; D is uncertain. The germline gives CDR1 MDHEN, CDR2 SYDVKM. V gave up 5 bases and J gave up 2 bases, with 7 bases separating them. The CDR3 runs to 12 residues. The CDR3 coding sequence is TGTGCCAGCAGTCCTCCGACCTACGAGCAGTACTTC. It yields the protein CASSPPTYEQYF.

The V call is TRBV19, the J call TRBJ2-7, with D possibly TRBD1 on 6 matching bases. Between the trimmed V and J ends, which lost 4 bases and 5 bases, there was a span of 12 bases. Germline CDR1 is LNHDA and CDR2 is SQIVND (reference sequence). The CDR3 is made up of 13 amino acids. CDR3 in DNA: TGTGCCAGTAGTAAAGGGGGTCTGGACGAGCAGTACTTC. Translating gives CASSKGGLDEQYF.

The chain recombines TRBV2 with TRBJ2-3, with D maybe TRBD2 (5 bases). V was trimmed by 6 bases and J by 2 bases, leaving 15 bases between them. This CDR3 comprises 15 residues. The germline V gene encodes CDR1 SNHLY and CDR2 FYNNEI. CDR3 DNA: TGTGCCAGCAGCGCCGGGGTCGGCGACACAGATACGCAGTATTTT. It translates to CASSAGVGDTDTQYF.

The V gene is TRBV2, the J gene TRBJ1-2; D unresolved. The V end lost 2 bases, the J end lost 4 bases, and 11 bases lay between the germline ends. Germline lookup yields CDR1 SNHLY and CDR2 FYNNEI. The CDR3 consists of 14 residues. CDR3 DNA sequence: TGTGCCAGCAGTGAAAAGGGTCGGCCCTATGGCTACACCTTC. As protein: CASSEKGRPYGYTF.